In its sample, the clone carrying this T cell receptor (beta chain) was seen a few times. The antigen remains undetermined. The junction does not match germline at one end; this may be a read error. Unique molecular identifiers were carried by the TCR beta cDNA libraries. TCRdb reprocessed the PCR reads via MiXCR and lists one record per CDR3 protein. There are around 260,000 distinct CDR3 sequences in the sample; 30% to 45% occur only once, and under 5.5% lies in the top ten. This sample is part of a study of post-analysis software for immune sequencing data. Study-wide points: The five TRBV segments detected at higher frequency in patients than in controls included TRBV5-6, TRBV5-1 and TRBV20-1.

The CDR3 contains 15 residues. Germline assignment: CDR1 LGHDT and CDR2 YNNKEL (reference sequence). The chain is built from TRBV3-1 and TRBJ2-4; D call uncertain. This clonotype was sampled from a girl aged 5 to 17 with multiple sclerosis. Sequenced sample: blood. This CDR3 is CASSQTRPAKSIQYF. The DNA of the CDR3 is TGTGCCAGCAGCCAAACGCGTCCGGCCAAAAGCATTCAGTACTTC.